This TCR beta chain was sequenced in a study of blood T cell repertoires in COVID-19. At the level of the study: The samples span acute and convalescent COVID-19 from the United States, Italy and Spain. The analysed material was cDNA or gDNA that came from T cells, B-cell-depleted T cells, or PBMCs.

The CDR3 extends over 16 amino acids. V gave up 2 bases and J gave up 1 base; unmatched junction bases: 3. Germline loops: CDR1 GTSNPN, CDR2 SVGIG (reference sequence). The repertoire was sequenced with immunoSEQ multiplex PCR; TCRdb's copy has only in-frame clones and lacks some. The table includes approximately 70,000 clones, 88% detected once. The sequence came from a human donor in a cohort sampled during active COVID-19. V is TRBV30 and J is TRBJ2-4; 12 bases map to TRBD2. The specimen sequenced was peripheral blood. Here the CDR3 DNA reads TGTGCCTGGAGTCTCGGACTAGCGGGGGCCAAAAACATTCAGTACTTC. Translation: CAWSLGLAGAKNIQYF. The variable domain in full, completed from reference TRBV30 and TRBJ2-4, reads SQTIHQWPATLVQPVGSPLSLECTVEGTSNPNLYWYRQAAGRGLQLLFYSVGIGQISSEVPQNLSASRPQDRQFILSSKKLLLSDSGFYLCAWSLGLAGAKNIQYFGAGTRLSVL.